A selection of T cell receptor beta chains follows, all from one sample in a study of blood T cells in healthy people across ages. MiXCR, run by TCRdb on the 5' RACE reads, gives a single entry per CDR3 protein. The sample yields 1,300,000 or so distinct CDR3 sequences, approximately 59% seen once. Input material: blood. The receptors shown here come from a man aged 18 to 30 in good health. CDR3s include the opening cysteine and the closing phenylalanine or tryptophan. D genes are given only for firm matches. Not all rows give a size; the values are once, few, many and, for expanded clones, a class.

V	D	J	size	CDR3	DNA
TRBV4-1	-	TRBJ2-3	few	CASSQPGLPLAQYF	TGCGCCAGCAGCCAGCCGGGACTCCCCTTGGCGCAGTATTTT
TRBV20-1	-	TRBJ2-3	-	CSAGNSGTDTQYF	TGCAGTGCTGGGAATAGCGGAACAGATACGCAGTATTTT
TRBV4-1	-	TRBJ2-7	-	CASSQGQVLGYEQYF	TGCGCCAGCAGCCAAGGACAAGTTTTGGGATACGAGCAGTACTTC
TRBV11-3	TRBD2	TRBJ2-2	-	CASSKLPGLVSGELFF	TGTGCCAGCAGCAAACTCCCGGGACTAGTATCCGGGGAGCTGTTTTTT
TRBV6-6	-	TRBJ2-7	few	CATGRPYEQYF	TGTGCCACCGGCAGGCCCTACGAGCAGTACTTC
TRBV20-1	TRBD1	TRBJ1-6	-	CSARLRRGFQGPPPLHF	TGCAGTGCTAGATTGCGCAGGGGGTTTCAGGGCCCACCACCCCTCCACTTT
TRBV6-5	-	TRBJ2-3	once	CATFRGGTDTQYF	TGTGCCACTTTTAGAGGGGGCACAGATACGCAGTATTTT
TRBV20-1	-	TRBJ2-1	-	CSASRSGGSYNEQFF	TGCAGTGCTAGTCGGAGCGGCGGCTCCTACAATGAGCAGTTCTTC
TRBV20-1	TRBD1	TRBJ1-2	-	CSAKVPRDREPYGYTF	TGCAGTGCTAAGGTTCCCCGGGACAGAGAACCCTATGGCTACACCTTC
TRBV11-1	TRBD2	TRBJ2-7	-	CASSFGASGMTYEQYF	TGTGCCAGCAGCTTCGGGGCTAGCGGGATGACCTACGAGCAGTACTTC
TRBV6-5	TRBD2	TRBJ2-7	-	CASSYKKGLAGTYEQYF	TGTGCCAGCAGTTATAAAAAAGGACTAGCGGGGACCTACGAGCAGTACTTC
TRBV7-2	-	TRBJ1-2	-	CASSSLERGRNGYTF	TGTGCCAGCAGCTCCCTTGAGAGGGGGAGGAATGGCTACACCTTC
TRBV15	-	TRBJ1-5	-	CATSEDGLSNQPQHF	TGTGCCACCAGCGAAGACGGACTCAGCAATCAGCCCCAGCATTTT
TRBV10-3	TRBD1	TRBJ2-7	-	CAITGQGYNEQYF	TGTGCCATCACAGGACAGGGCTACAATGAGCAGTACTTC
TRBV29-1	-	TRBJ1-2	-	CSVLTRGYTF	TGCAGCGTCCTAACGAGGGGCTACACCTTC
TRBV4-1	-	TRBJ2-3	-	CASSQVSDRSRGGTDTQYF	TGCGCCAGCAGCCAAGTATCCGATAGATCGCGGGGCGGCACAGATACGCAGTATTTT
TRBV20-1	-	TRBJ1-2	-	CSARGQGGDNYGYTF	TGCAGTGCTAGAGGCCAGGGAGGGGATAACTATGGCTACACCTTC
TRBV21-1	-	TRBJ2-7	-	CASSNRKGAYEQYF	TGTGCCAGCAGCAACAGAAAGGGGGCCTACGAGCAGTACTTC
TRBV12-3/TRBV12-4	TRBD1	TRBJ2-2	-	CASSPHRGGTGELFF	TGTGCCAGCAGCCCCCACAGGGGCGGCACCGGGGAGCTGTTTTTT
TRBV4-3	TRBD2	TRBJ2-7	once	CASSQEASGRTYEQYF	TGCGCCAGCAGCCAAGAGGCTAGCGGGAGGACCTACGAGCAGTACTTC
TRBV4-1	-	TRBJ2-3	few	CASSQVATDTQYF	TGCGCCAGCAGCCAAGTTGCCACAGATACGCAGTATTTT
TRBV4-1	-	TRBJ2-7	-	CASSPGASLYEQYF	TGCGCCAGCAGCCCGGGGGCCTCCCTCTACGAGCAGTACTTC
TRBV12-3/TRBV12-4	-	TRBJ1-4	-	CANQPGGTTNEKLFF	TGTGCCAACCAACCCGGGGGGACAACTAATGAAAAACTGTTTTTT
TRBV20-1	-	TRBJ2-2	-	CSAPLGGRGRNTGELFF	TGCAGTGCTCCACTTGGGGGCCGGGGGCGCAACACCGGGGAGCTGTTTTTT
TRBV7-2	TRBD1	TRBJ2-7	-	CASSQWDSDYEQYF	TGTGCCAGCAGCCAATGGGACAGCGACTACGAGCAGTACTTC
TRBV3-1	-	TRBJ2-7	-	CASSRYLGHEVQYF	TGTGCCAGCAGCCGCTACCTGGGACACGAAGTGCAGTACTTC
TRBV25-1	TRBD2	TRBJ2-3	few	CASSESGGFTDTQYF	TGTGCCAGCAGTGAAAGCGGGGGATTCACAGATACGCAGTATTTT
TRBV6-6	-	TRBJ2-1	-	CASAGSVYNEQFF	TGTGCCAGCGCCGGGTCGGTATACAATGAGCAGTTCTTC
TRBV7-9	TRBD2	TRBJ2-3	-	CASSFIAGGLTDTQYF	TGTGCCAGCAGCTTTATAGCGGGAGGCCTCACAGATACGCAGTATTTT
TRBV25-1	-	TRBJ2-3	-	CASMSGSTDTQYF	TGTGCCAGCATGTCAGGGTCCACAGATACGCAGTATTTT
TRBV29-1	TRBD2	TRBJ2-2	-	CSAGTSGRAPGELFF	TGCAGCGCCGGAACTAGCGGGAGGGCCCCCGGGGAGCTGTTTTTT
TRBV20-1	TRBD1	TRBJ2-3	-	CSATPDRGDIDTQYF	TGCAGTGCTACACCTGACAGGGGGGATATAGATACGCAGTATTTT
TRBV28	TRBD2	TRBJ2-5	-	CASSSTTSGQETQYF	TGTGCCAGCAGCTCTACGACTAGCGGACAAGAGACCCAGTACTTC
TRBV29-1	-	TRBJ2-5	-	CSDRRGQETQYF	TGCAGTGACCGAAGGGGCCAAGAGACCCAGTACTTC
TRBV27	TRBD1	TRBJ2-7	many	CASATGTAYEQYF	TGTGCCAGCGCAACGGGGACAGCCTACGAGCAGTACTTC
TRBV20-1	-	TRBJ1-2	-	CSASGGRGPLREGYTF	TGCAGTGCCTCGGGAGGGAGGGGCCCTCTTCGGGAGGGCTACACCTTC
TRBV6-2/TRBV6-3	-	TRBJ2-1	few	CASSSGANEQFF	TGTGCCAGCAGTTCTGGGGCCAATGAGCAGTTCTTC
TRBV20-1	-	TRBJ2-1	-	CSALGPRVGEQFF	TGCAGTGCTCTCGGGCCTCGAGTGGGAGAGCAGTTCTTC
TRBV6-5	TRBD1	TRBJ2-1	-	CASRRAGQGPNNEQFF	TGTGCCAGCAGGCGGGCGGGACAGGGGCCTAACAATGAGCAGTTCTTC
TRBV20-1	-	TRBJ2-7	-	CSAKEGSSYNEQYF	TGCAGTGCTAAAGAGGGGAGCTCCTACAATGAGCAGTACTTC
TRBV11-2	-	TRBJ2-3	-	CASSPGARTDTQYF	TGTGCCAGCAGCCCAGGGGCCCGCACAGATACGCAGTATTTT
TRBV12-3/TRBV12-4	-	TRBJ2-7	few	CASSLEGGHYEQYF	TGTGCCAGCAGTCTAGAGGGGGGACATTACGAGCAGTACTTC
TRBV10-3	TRBD2	TRBJ2-7	-	CAISESLAGVGYEQYF	TGTGCCATCAGTGAGTCACTAGCGGGGGTGGGTTACGAGCAGTACTTC
TRBV5-6	-	TRBJ2-1	-	CASSLQPQGRNEQFF	TGTGCCAGCAGCTTGCAGCCCCAGGGACGCAATGAGCAGTTCTTC
TRBV2	TRBD2	TRBJ2-1	-	CASSEGLAVHNEQFF	TGTGCCAGCAGTGAAGGGCTAGCGGTCCACAATGAGCAGTTCTTC
TRBV29-1	TRBD2	TRBJ2-7	-	CSVEVGGRQYF	TGCAGCGTTGAGGTGGGGGGGAGGCAGTACTTC
TRBV9	TRBD1	TRBJ2-7	-	CASSVSEGAPSYEQYF	TGTGCCAGCAGCGTATCCGAGGGGGCCCCCTCCTACGAGCAGTACTTC
TRBV20-1	TRBD1	TRBJ2-7	-	CSARDHRGTFTYNEQYF	TGCAGTGCTAGAGATCACAGGGGCACGTTTACCTACAATGAGCAGTACTTC
TRBV7-9	TRBD2	TRBJ2-1	-	CASSSNRRGGYNEQFF	TGTGCCAGCAGCTCTAACCGTCGCGGGGGCTACAATGAGCAGTTCTTC
TRBV3-1	TRBD2	TRBJ2-5	-	CASSQEEGSGRVQETQYF	TGTGCCAGCAGCCAAGAGGAAGGCAGCGGGAGGGTCCAAGAGACCCAGTACTTC
TRBV27	-	TRBJ2-1	once	CASSPGPEYNEQFF	TGTGCCAGCAGCCCGGGACCCGAATACAATGAGCAGTTCTTC
TRBV7-9	TRBD2	TRBJ2-3	-	CASSAYSGISTDTQYF	TGTGCCAGCAGCGCGTATAGCGGGATTAGCACAGATACGCAGTATTTT
TRBV11-2	-	TRBJ2-4	-	CASSPVGGDFLNIQYF	TGTGCCAGCAGCCCAGTAGGTGGGGACTTCCTAAACATTCAGTACTTC
TRBV3-1	-	TRBJ1-2	-	CASSQTRSTRGYTF	TGTGCCAGCAGCCAGACTCGTTCGACGCGGGGCTACACCTTC
TRBV14	-	TRBJ2-3	-	CASSQVGVVADTQYF	TGTGCCAGCAGCCAAGTGGGCGTGGTTGCAGATACGCAGTATTTT